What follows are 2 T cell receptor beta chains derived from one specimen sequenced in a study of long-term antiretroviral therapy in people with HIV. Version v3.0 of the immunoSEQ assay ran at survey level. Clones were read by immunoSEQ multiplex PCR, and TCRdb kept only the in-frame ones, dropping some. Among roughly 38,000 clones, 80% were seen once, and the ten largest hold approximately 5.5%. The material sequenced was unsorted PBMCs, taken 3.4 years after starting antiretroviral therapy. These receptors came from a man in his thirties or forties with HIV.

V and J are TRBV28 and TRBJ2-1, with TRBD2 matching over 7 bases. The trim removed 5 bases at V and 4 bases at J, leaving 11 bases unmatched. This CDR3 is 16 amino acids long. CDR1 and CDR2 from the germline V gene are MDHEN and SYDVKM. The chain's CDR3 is CASSPPGGGGYNEQFF. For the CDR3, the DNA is TGTGCCAGCAGTCCTCCAGGTGGGGGGGGATACAATGAGCAGTTCTTC. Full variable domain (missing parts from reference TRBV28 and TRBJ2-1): DVKVTQSSRYLVKRTGEKVFLECVQDMDHENMFWYRQDPGLGLRLIYFSYDVKMKEKGDIPEGYSVSREKKERFSLILESASTNQTSMYLCASSPPGGGGYNEQFFGPGTRLTVL.

The CDR3 reads CASRTVQGLTDYGYTF. CDR3 nucleotides: TGTGCCAGCAGGACCGTACAGGGCTTGACGGACTATGGCTACACCTTC. The V and J genes are TRBV21-1 and TRBJ1-2; the table calls TRBD1, which could not be checked here. TRBV21-1 is a known pseudogene. This CDR3 has 16 residues.